These 11 T cell receptor beta chains came from one sample sequenced in a study of cytomegalovirus exposure and HLA in healthy donors. 13 Jbeta primers and 60 Vbeta primers were used for the PCR. The method was immunoSEQ multiplex PCR; TCRdb's version includes in-frame clones alone and lacks a portion of them. This table holds fewer than 300,000 clones, around 86% found once. The sample consisted of PBMCs. The origin of the receptors is a middle-aged man in good health and CMV-seropositive.

Only one count was recorded for this clone. The germline gene is not matched at one end of the junction; a read error may be the cause. The rearrangement uses TRBV7-9 and TRBJ1-2; a weak D match, TRBD1 (5 bases). The CDR3 extends over 17 amino acids. Germline lookup yields CDR1 SEHNR and CDR2 FQNEAQ (reference sequence). CDR3: CSSSLTPGYSIGYGYTF. CDR3 coding DNA: TGTTCCAGCAGCTTAACGCCAGGGTACAGTATCGGGTATGGCTACACCTTC.

This chain joins TRBV19 and TRBJ1-5; 8 positions match TRBD1. Per the germline V gene, CDR1 is LNHDA and CDR2 is SQIVND (reference sequence). After removal of 4 bases from V and 4 bases from J, the junction contained 12 bases not matched to a gene. The CDR3 has 17 residues. CDR3 protein: CASSTGQGLFGNQPQHF. Written as DNA, the CDR3 is TGTGCCAGTAGTACCGGACAGGGTCTCTTTGGAAATCAGCCCCAGCATTTT.

This clone occurred a few times. A read error may produce the germline difference seen at one junction end. V usage is TRBV5-6 and J usage is TRBJ1-1, with D unresolved. The CDR3 has 14 amino acids. The germline gives CDR1 SGHDT, CDR2 YYEEEE. CDR3 region: CASSLRQMNAEAFF. CDR3 nucleotides: TGTGCCAGCAGCTTGCGTCAGATGAACGCTGAAGCTTTCTTT.

CDR3 coding DNA: TGTGCCAGCTCACGACAATCCCGGGACAGTCAAGCTTTCTTT. It yields the protein CASSRQSRDSQAFF. V is TRBV18 and J is TRBJ1-1, with 7 bases fitting TRBD1. V dropped 4 bases and J dropped 9; count of bases not matched to a gene: 11. The CDR3 contains 14 residues. Germline V gene data show CDR1 as KGHSH and CDR2 as LQKENI.

This clone was counted a single time. The chain carries TRBV14 and TRBJ2-1; TRBD1 agrees at 8 bases. Germline V gene lookup returns CDR1 SGHDN and CDR2 FVKESK. After removal of 4 bases from V and 4 bases from J, the junction contained 15 bases not matched to a gene. The CDR3 extends over 18 amino acids. The CDR3: CASSPQDRVRTGYNEQFF. The CDR3 DNA reads TGTGCCAGCAGCCCACAGGACAGGGTTCGTACAGGGTACAATGAGCAGTTCTTC.

The gene calls are TRBV9 and TRBJ1-3; 11 bases align to TRBD1. Germline V gives CDR1 SGDLS, CDR2 YYNGEE. The CDR3 is made up of 18 amino acids. J lost 2 bases, V lost 0 bases, and 7 bases had no gene match. The CDR3 coding sequence is TGTGCCAGCAGCGTAGACCCGGGACAGGGGGGACCTGGAAACACCATATATTTT. The encoded protein is CASSVDPGQGGPGNTIYF.

The chain joins TRBV27 to TRBJ1-2, with TRBD1 matching over 8 bases. CDR3 length: 15 residues. Germline V gene data show CDR1 as MNHEY and CDR2 as SMNVEV (reference sequence). Trimming removed 1 base from V and 3 bases from J; junction bases left unmatched: 4. The CDR3 spells CASSLFPGGDYGYTF. CDR3 DNA sequence: TGTGCCAGCAGTTTATTTCCAGGGGGCGACTATGGCTACACCTTC.

This chain joins TRBV7-8 and TRBJ2-2, with D perhaps TRBD2 (5 bases). The germline gives CDR1 SGHVS, CDR2 FQNEAQ. This CDR3 has 15 residues. The V gene lost 0 bases and the J gene lost 3 bases, with 8 bases spanning the gap. In DNA, the CDR3 is TGTGCCAGCAGCTTAGCGGACTTATACACCGGGGAGCTGTTTTTT. The encoded protein is CASSLADLYTGELFF.

The V gene is TRBV25-1, the J gene TRBJ2-1; D perhaps matches TRBD1 (5 bases). This CDR3 is built from 12 residues. Between the trimmed V and J ends, which lost 7 bases and 5 bases, there was a span of 9 bases. Germline CDR1 is MGHDK and CDR2 is SYGVNS. The CDR3 spells CASNDSHNEQFF. As DNA, the CDR3 is TGTGCCAGCAACGACAGCCACAATGAGCAGTTCTTC. The whole variable domain, remainder taken from reference TRBV25-1 and TRBJ2-1, is EADIYQTPRYLVIGTGKKITLECSQTMGHDKMYWYQQDPGMELHLIHYSYGVNSTEKGDLSSESTVSRIRTEHFPLTLESARPSHTSQYLCASNDSHNEQFFGPGTRLTVL.

The chain combines TRBV29-1 with TRBJ1-4; possibly TRBD1 for D (5 bases). Germline V gene data show CDR1 as SQVTM and CDR2 as ANQGSEA. Trimming removed 6 bases from V and 8 bases from J, with 16 bases in between. This CDR3 has 13 amino acids. The CDR3 protein is CSVDDSAGEKLFF. In nucleotides, the CDR3 is TGCAGCGTAGATGACAGTGCTGGCGAAAAACTGTTTTTT.

The V gene is TRBV6-5, the J gene TRBJ2-7; TRBD2 might be the D (5 bases). Germline lookup yields CDR1 MNHEY and CDR2 SVGAGI. The CDR3 contains 15 residues. V was cut by 2 bases and J by 2 bases, with 13 bases left in between. In DNA, the CDR3 is TGTGCCAGCAGTTACATCGGGGTTCAAGCCTACGAGCAGTACTTC. Translated: CASSYIGVQAYEQYF.